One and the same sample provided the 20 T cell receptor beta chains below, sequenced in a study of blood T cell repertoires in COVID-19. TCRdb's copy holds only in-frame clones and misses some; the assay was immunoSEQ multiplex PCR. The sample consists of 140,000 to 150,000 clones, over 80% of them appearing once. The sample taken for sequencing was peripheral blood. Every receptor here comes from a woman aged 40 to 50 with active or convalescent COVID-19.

The CDR3 nucleotides read TGTGCCAGCAGTCCCCCAAGGGGGCGAACAGATACGCAGTATTTT. Amino acids: CASSPPRGRTDTQYF. This rearrangement joins TRBV28 to TRBJ2-3; 7 nucleotides match TRBD1. The CDR3 has 15 amino acids. J gave up 3 bases and V 5 bases, and 8 bases lay outside the gene matches. Looked up from germline, CDR1 is MDHEN and CDR2 is SYDVKM.

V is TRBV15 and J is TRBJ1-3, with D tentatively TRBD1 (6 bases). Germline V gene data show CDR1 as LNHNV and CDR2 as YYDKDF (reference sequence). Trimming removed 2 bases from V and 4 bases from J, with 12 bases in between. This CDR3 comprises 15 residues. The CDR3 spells CATSRPRGIGNTIYF. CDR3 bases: TGTGCCACCAGCAGACCCAGGGGTATCGGAAACACCATATATTTT.

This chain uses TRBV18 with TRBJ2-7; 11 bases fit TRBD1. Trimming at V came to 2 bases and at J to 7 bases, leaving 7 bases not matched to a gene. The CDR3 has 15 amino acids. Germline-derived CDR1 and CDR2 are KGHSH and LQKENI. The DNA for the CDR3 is TGTGCCAGCTCACCATTAGGACAGGGGGCTTATGAGCAGTACTTC. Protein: CASSPLGQGAYEQYF.

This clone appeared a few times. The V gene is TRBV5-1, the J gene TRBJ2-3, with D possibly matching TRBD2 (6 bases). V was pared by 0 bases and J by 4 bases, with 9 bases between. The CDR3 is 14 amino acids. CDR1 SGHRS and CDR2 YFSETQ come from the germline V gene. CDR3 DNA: TGCGCCAGCAGCTTGGAGGGAGGTCCAGATACGCAGTATTTT. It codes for CASSLEGGPDTQYF.

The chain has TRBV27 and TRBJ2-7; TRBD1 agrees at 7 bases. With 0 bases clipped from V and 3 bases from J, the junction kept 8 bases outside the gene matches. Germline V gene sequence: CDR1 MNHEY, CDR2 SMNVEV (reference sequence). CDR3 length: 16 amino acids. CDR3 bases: TGTGCCAGCAGTTTATCTGCAGAGGGGGCCCTCTACGAGCAGTACTTC. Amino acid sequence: CASSLSAEGALYEQYF.

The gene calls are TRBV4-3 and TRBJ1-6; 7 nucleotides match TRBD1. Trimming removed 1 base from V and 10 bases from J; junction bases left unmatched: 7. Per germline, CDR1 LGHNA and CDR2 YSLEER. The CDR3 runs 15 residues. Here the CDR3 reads CASSQGRRGRSPLHF. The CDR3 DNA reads TGCGCCAGCAGCCAAGGGAGGAGGGGGCGCTCACCCCTCCACTTT.

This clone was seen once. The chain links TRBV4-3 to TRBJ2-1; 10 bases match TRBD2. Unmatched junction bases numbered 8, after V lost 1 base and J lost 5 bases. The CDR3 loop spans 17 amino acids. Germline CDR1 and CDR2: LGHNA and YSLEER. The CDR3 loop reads CASSQVLLAGRDNEQFF. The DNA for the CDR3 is TGCGCCAGCAGCCAAGTGTTACTAGCGGGGAGAGACAATGAGCAGTTCTTC.

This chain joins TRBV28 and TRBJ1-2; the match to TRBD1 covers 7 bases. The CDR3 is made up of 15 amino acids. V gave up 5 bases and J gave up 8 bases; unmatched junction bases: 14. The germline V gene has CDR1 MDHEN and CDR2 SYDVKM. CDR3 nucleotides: TGTGCCAGCAGTACGCAGGGGGGCAAGCCTCGGGGCTACACCTTC. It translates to CASSTQGGKPRGYTF.

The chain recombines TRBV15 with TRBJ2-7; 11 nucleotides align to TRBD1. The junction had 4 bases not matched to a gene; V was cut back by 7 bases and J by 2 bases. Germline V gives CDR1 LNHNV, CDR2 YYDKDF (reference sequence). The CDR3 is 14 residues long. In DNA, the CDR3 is TGTGCCACCACCCTGGACAGGGGGCCCTACGAGCAGTACTTC. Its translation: CATTLDRGPYEQYF.

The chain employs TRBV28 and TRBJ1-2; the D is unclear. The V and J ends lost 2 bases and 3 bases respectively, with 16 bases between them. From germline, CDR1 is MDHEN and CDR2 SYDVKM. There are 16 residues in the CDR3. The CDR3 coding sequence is TGTGCCAGCAGTTTAGGAGGGAGCCCTATAGACTATGGCTACACCTTC. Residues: CASSLGGSPIDYGYTF.

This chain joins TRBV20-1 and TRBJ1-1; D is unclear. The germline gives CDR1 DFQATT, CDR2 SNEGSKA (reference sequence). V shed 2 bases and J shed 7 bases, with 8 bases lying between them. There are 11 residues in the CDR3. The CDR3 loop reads CSARPYIEAFF. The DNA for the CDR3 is TGCAGTGCTAGACCTTACATTGAAGCTTTCTTT.

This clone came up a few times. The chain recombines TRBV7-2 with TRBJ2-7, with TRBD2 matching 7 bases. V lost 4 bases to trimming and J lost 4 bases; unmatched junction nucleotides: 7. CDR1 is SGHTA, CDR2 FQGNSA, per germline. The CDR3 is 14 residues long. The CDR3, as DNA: TGTGCCAGCAGCTCCGGGACTATTAAATACGAGCAGTACTTC. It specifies CASSSGTIKYEQYF.

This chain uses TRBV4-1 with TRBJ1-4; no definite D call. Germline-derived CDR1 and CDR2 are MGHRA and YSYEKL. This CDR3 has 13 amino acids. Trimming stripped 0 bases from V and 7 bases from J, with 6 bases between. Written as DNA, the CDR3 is TGCGCCAGCAGCCAAGACTTAGTTGAAAAACTGTTTTTT. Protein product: CASSQDLVEKLFF.

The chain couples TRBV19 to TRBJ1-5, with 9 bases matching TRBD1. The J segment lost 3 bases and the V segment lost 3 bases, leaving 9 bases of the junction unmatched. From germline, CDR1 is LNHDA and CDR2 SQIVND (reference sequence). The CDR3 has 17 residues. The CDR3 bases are TGTGCCAGTAGTATGCCAGTGGGACAGGGCTTCAATCAGCCCCAGCATTTT. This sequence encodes CASSMPVGQGFNQPQHF.

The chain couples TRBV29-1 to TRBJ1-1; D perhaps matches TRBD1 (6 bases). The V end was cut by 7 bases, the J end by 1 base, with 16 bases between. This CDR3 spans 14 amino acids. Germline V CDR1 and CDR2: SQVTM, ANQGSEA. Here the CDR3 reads CSGGQGNRNTEAFF. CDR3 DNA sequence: TGCAGCGGGGGGCAGGGGAACCGGAACACTGAAGCTTTCTTT.

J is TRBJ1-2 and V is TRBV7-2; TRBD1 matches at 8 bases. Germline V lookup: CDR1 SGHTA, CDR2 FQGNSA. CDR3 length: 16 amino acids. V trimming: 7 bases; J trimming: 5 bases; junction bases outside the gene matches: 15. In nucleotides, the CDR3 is TGTGCCAGCACTGACCGGGCCTTAAGACAGGGGTATGGCTACACCTTC. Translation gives CASTDRALRQGYGYTF.

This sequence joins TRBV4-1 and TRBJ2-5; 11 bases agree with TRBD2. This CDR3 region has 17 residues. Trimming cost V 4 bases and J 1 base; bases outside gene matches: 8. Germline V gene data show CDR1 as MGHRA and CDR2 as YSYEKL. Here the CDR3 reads CASSLIAGGPSQETQYF. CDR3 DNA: TGCGCCAGCAGCCTTATAGCGGGGGGGCCCTCCCAAGAGACCCAGTACTTC.

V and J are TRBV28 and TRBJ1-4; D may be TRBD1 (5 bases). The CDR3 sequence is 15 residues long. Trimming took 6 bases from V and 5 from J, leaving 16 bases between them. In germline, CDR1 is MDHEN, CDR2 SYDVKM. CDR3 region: CASRLDRVLNEKLFF. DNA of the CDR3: TGTGCCAGCAGGCTAGACAGAGTCTTAAATGAAAAACTGTTTTTT.

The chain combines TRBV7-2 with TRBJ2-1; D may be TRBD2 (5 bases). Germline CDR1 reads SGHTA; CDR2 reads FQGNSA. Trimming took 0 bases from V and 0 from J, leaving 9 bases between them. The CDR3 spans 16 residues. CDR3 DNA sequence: TGTGCCAGCAGCTTAGCGCGGGCCCGCTCCTACAATGAGCAGTTCTTC. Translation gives CASSLARARSYNEQFF.

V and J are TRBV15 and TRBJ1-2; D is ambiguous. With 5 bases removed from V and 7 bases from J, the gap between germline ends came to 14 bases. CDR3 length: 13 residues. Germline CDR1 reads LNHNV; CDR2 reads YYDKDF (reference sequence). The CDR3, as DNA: TGTGCCACCAGCTACCTACAGAACGGTGGCTACACCTTC. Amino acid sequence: CATSYLQNGGYTF.